This is a list of T cell receptor beta chains from one sample in a study of blood T cell repertoires in COVID-19. The method was immunoSEQ multiplex PCR; TCRdb's version includes in-frame clones alone and lacks a portion of them. The data contain 250,000 or so clones, about 87% of them singletons. What was sequenced was peripheral blood. The receptor set was obtained from a woman in her 70s with active or convalescent COVID-19. The CDR3 runs from the conserved cysteine through the conserved F or W. A D gene is named only where the DNA matches it firmly. Clone size is given for some rows only: seen once, a few or many times, or a class if the clone is expanded.

>14|.|TRBV19|.|TRBJ1-5
CASRWGGGNQPQHF
TGTGCCAGTAGATGGGGAGGAGGCAATCAGCCCCAGCATTTT
>14|.|TRBV6-1|.|TRBJ1-2
CASSERGRGYGYTF
TGTGCCAGCAGTGAACGGGGGAGGGGCTATGGCTACACCTTC
>15|.|TRBV28|TRBD1|TRBJ1-6
CASSPQGPYNSPLHF
TGTGCCAGCAGTCCACAGGGGCCTTATAATTCACCCCTCCACTTT
>15|.|TRBV5-1|TRBD1|TRBJ1-1
CASSLTTGTETEAFF
TGCGCCAGCAGCTTGACCACCGGGACAGAGACTGAAGCTTTCTTT
>11|once|TRBV29-1|TRBD1|TRBJ2-7
CSVDSGGEQYF
TGCAGCGTTGATTCAGGGGGCGAGCAGTACTTC
>14|.|TRBV5-8|TRBD1|TRBJ1-5
CASSPYRGGQPQHF
TGTGCCAGCAGCCCGTACAGGGGTGGGCAGCCCCAGCATTTT
>15|.|TRBV5-1|TRBD1|TRBJ1-1
CASSLGTGGHTEAFF
TGCGCCAGCAGCTTGGGGACAGGGGGCCACACTGAAGCTTTCTTT
>15|.|TRBV7-9|TRBD1|TRBJ2-7
CASSPQDRGVRGQYF
TGTGCCAGCAGCCCTCAGGACAGGGGAGTGCGAGGGCAGTACTTC
>13|once|TRBV18|.|TRBJ1-1
CASSISQDTEAFF
TGTGCCAGCTCAATCTCCCAGGACACTGAAGCTTTCTTT
>12|.|TRBV6-5|.|TRBJ1-2
CASSPPAEGYTF
TGTGCCAGCAGCCCCCCGGCGGAGGGCTACACCTTC
>15|.|TRBV6-6|TRBD1|TRBJ1-4
CASNLAGTGNEKLFF
TGTGCCAGCAATCTTGCCGGGACAGGGAATGAAAAACTGTTTTTT
>15|.|TRBV6-2/TRBV6-3|.|TRBJ2-5
CASSYSRQVQETQYF
TGTGCCAGCAGTTACTCGAGACAGGTACAAGAGACCCAGTACTTC
>13|few|TRBV12-3/TRBV12-4|TRBD1|TRBJ1-1
CASSLDRDFFAFF
TGTGCCAGCAGTTTGGACAGGGATTTTTTTGCTTTCTTT
>14|.|TRBV19|TRBD1|TRBJ1-1
CASRPTGIDTEAFF
TGTGCCAGTAGGCCGACAGGGATAGACACTGAAGCTTTCTTT
>17|.|TRBV6-2/TRBV6-3|TRBD1|TRBJ2-2
CASSLGQTLIHTGELFF
TGTGCCAGCAGTTTGGGACAGACCCTGATTCACACCGGGGAGCTGTTTTTT
>16|.|TRBV6-2/TRBV6-3|.|TRBJ2-2
CASSAEGGTNTGELFF
TGTGCCAGCAGCGCTGAAGGGGGAACGAACACCGGGGAGCTGTTTTTT
>17|.|TRBV19|TRBD2|TRBJ2-1
CASSIAAGDFSYNEQFF
TGTGCCAGTAGTATAGCAGCGGGGGACTTCTCCTACAATGAGCAGTTCTTC
>14|.|TRBV2|TRBD2|TRBJ2-7
CASSHGRESYEQYF
TGTGCCAGCTCTCACGGGAGGGAGAGCTACGAGCAGTACTTC
>14|.|TRBV6-6|TRBD1|TRBJ1-1
CASSYPGQGTEAFF
TGTGCCAGCAGTTACCCCGGACAGGGTACTGAAGCTTTCTTT
>15|.|TRBV6-2/TRBV6-3|TRBD1|TRBJ1-1
CASSTLGQGNTEAFF
TGTGCCAGCAGTACCCTGGGACAGGGAAACACTGAAGCTTTCTTT
>15|.|TRBV5-4|.|TRBJ1-2
CASSPRGGMDYGYTF
TGTGCCAGCAGCCCCCGGGGGGGGATGGACTATGGCTACACCTTC
>13|.|TRBV6-4|.|TRBJ1-5
CASSPSGGQPQHF
TGTGCCAGCAGTCCATCGGGGGGTCAGCCCCAGCATTTT
>15|.|TRBV7-2|TRBD1|TRBJ1-5
CASSLAGTANQPQHF
TGTGCCAGCAGCTTAGCCGGGACAGCTAATCAGCCCCAGCATTTT
>17|.|TRBV18|TRBD1|TRBJ1-4
CASSLLQQGATNEKLFF
TGTGCCAGCTCTCTTCTCCAACAGGGGGCGACTAATGAAAAACTGTTTTTT
>15|.|TRBV7-9|.|TRBJ2-7
CASSPPAGPSYEQYF
TGTGCCAGCAGCCCACCGGCGGGGCCCTCCTACGAGCAGTACTTC
>16|.|TRBV3-1/TRBV3-2|.|TRBJ1-4
CASSRGQSSLNEKLFF
TGTGCCAGCAGCAGAGGACAGTCCAGCCTCAATGAAAAACTGTTTTTT
>15|.|TRBV24-1|.|TRBJ1-3
CATGSYLSSGNTIYF
TGTGCCACCGGTTCCTACCTAAGCTCTGGAAACACCATATATTTT